In its sample, the clone carrying this T cell receptor beta chain was seen a few times. As yet, its antigen is unknown. The data were obtained in a study of regulatory T cells in long-lasting Graves disease. Study-wide context: Duration of antithyroid drug therapy among newly diagnosed Graves' patients was under 3 months.

General observations from the study: Persistent Graves' patients showed a TCR diversity that was lower than that of newly diagnosed ones.

Time point indicated: newly diagnosed GD, antithyroid drugs for less than 3 months. Researchers made the TCR library from RNA that was extracted from PBMCs. Building the TCR beta libraries relied on iRepertoire HTBI primers, and CDR3 regions underwent Arm-PCR. Each CDR3 protein gets one entry after TCRdb re-called the multiplex PCR reads with MiXCR. Among around 480,000 distinct CDR3 sequences, 15% to 20% were seen once, and the ten largest hold 20% to 25%. These sequences were also reported in another study, on T cells in Graves' hyperthyroidism and ophthalmopathy. This second study notes: In the analysis, a 13 V-J model separated ophthalmopathy from stable hyperthyroidism.

This specimen consisted of peripheral blood mononuclear cells (PBMCs), obtained at new diagnosis, from a patient treated with antithyroid drugs. The receptor was derived from a woman aged 40-60 years with Graves disease.

CDR3 protein: CASSLTGFEGKTQYF. The CDR3 region has the DNA TGTGCCAGCAGTTTAACAGGCTTTGAGGGAAAGACCCAGTACTTC. V usage is TRBV28 and J usage is TRBJ2-5; the D call may be TRBD1 or TRBD2 (5 bases each). Per the germline V gene, CDR1 is MDHEN and CDR2 is SYDVKM. V was clipped by 2 bases and J by 6 bases, with 16 bases between them. The CDR3 extends over 15 amino acids.